This T cell receptor beta chain was identified during a study of CD8 T cells in Susac syndrome. Random hexamers primed reverse transcription of about 0.5 to 1 ug RNA. TCRdb re-called the immunoSEQ multiplex PCR reads through MiXCR, storing one row per CDR3 protein. The repertoire includes roughly 220,000 distinct CDR3 sequences, 94% of them detected once, and roughly 0.14% sits in the top ten. Trimming took off 7 bases at V and 9 bases at J, with 22 bases between the two ends. Per germline, CDR1 SGHTA and CDR2 FQGNSA. The CDR3 runs 15 residues. V gene TRBV7-2 combines with J gene TRBJ2-1, with D tentatively TRBD2 (6 bases). Sequences were obtained from CD4+ T cells from PBMCs. The clonotype originates from a human donor with Susac syndrome. The CDR3 DNA reads as TGTGCCAGCACCATAAATGCGCGGGGCCGCGGTGAGCAGTTCTTC. This translates into CASTINARGRGEQFF. The full variable domain, rest sourced from reference TRBV7-2 and TRBJ2-1, is GAGVSQSPSNKVTEKGKDVELRCDPISGHTALYWYRQSLGQGLEFLIYFQGNSAPDKSGLPSDRFSAERTGGSVSTLTIQRTQQEDSAVYLCASTINARGRGEQFFGPGTRLTVL.